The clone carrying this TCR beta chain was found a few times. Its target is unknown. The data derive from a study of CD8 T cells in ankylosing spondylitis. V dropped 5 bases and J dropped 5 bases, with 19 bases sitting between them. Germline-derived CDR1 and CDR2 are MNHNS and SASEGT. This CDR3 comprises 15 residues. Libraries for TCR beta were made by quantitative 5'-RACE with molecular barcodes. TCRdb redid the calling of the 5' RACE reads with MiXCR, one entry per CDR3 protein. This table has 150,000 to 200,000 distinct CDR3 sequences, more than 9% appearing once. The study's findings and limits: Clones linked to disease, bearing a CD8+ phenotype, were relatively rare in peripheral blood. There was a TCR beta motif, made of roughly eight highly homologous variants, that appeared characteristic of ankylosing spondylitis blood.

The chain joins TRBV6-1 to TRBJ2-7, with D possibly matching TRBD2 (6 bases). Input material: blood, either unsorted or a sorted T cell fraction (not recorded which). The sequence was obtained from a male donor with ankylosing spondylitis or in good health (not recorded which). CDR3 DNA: TGTGCCAGCAGTCAAGGGAGGATCCGACGGAACGAGCAGTACTTC. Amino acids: CASSQGRIRRNEQYF.